This T cell receptor beta chain is from a study of PD-1 blockade in mismatch repair-deficient tumors. Study as a whole: Patients had over ten mismatch repair-deficient cancer types and were previously treated and progressing. Study-level results: Tumor-resident clones, often absent from pretreatment blood, expanded after pembrolizumab and then contracted.

Sequencing used immunoSEQ multiplex PCR; TCRdb keeps in-frame clones, though not all of them. In the table there are 100,000 to 150,000 clones, around 87% of which are singletons. V was clipped by 6 bases and J by 4 bases, with 9 bases between them. This CDR3 comprises 12 residues. Germline lookup yields CDR1 LGHNT and CDR2 FRNRAP. About this clone: Antigen specificity is unknown.

Every patient had mismatch repair deficiency by PCR or immunohistochemistry. The clonotype comes from an adult with mismatch repair-deficient cancer. V is TRBV12-5 and J is TRBJ1-1; no clear D. Specimen: peripheral blood, collected 44 weeks after starting pembrolizumab. The CDR3 nucleotides are TGTGCTAGTGGACAGACCGGCACTGAAGCTTTCTTT. It specifies CASGQTGTEAFF.